This TCR beta chain came from a study of shared clonotypes between healthy human individuals. General observations from the study: Naive subsets generally had larger estimated richness than memory subsets. Relative to clonotypes present in all four donors, those not shared had lower generation probabilities.

The germline V gene encodes CDR1 SEHNR and CDR2 FQNEAQ (reference sequence). The CDR3 spans 15 residues. Trimming took 1 base from V and 3 from J, leaving 12 bases between them. Details on this clone: No antigen is known for it.

Execution of the assay was at deep level. As handled by the study authors: ImmunoSEQ gave junction-only sequences without quality scores, so filtering differed. The assay was immunoSEQ multiplex PCR, and TCRdb's table has in-frame clones only and misses some. V, J and clone size were drawn from that table, and D and trimming were deduced from the DNA. The sample yields about 2.2 million clones, approximately 94% seen once. CD45RO-negative cells were positively selected for CCR7, leaving out terminally differentiated effector memory CD45RA+ cells. The chain carries TRBV7-9 and TRBJ2-5, with no clear D. This sequence originates from a man younger than 35 in good health. Some clones in this sample may be carry-over from other donors' samples. The sequenced material came from naive CD8+ T cells from PBMCs. The DNA of the CDR3 is TGTGCCAGCAGCTTAGGGCCGAGGACGGAAGAGACCCAGTACTTC. Translation: CASSLGPRTEETQYF. The full variable domain, rest sourced from reference TRBV7-9 and TRBJ2-5, is DTGVSQNPRHKITKRGQNVTFRCDPISEHNRLYWYRQTLGQGPEFLTYFQNEAQLEKSRLLSDRFSAERPKGSFSTLEIQRTEQGDSAMYLCASSLGPRTEETQYFGPGTRLLVL.